This T cell receptor beta chain was retrieved from a study of OX40 agonist ivuxolimab in advanced cancers. Study conclusions and caveats: Not determined was the antigen specificity of the expanded peripheral T cells.

With regard to this clone: Antigen unknown.

CDR3 length equals 14 residues. Germline CDR1 reads GTSNPN; CDR2 reads SVGIG (reference sequence). The ends were cut back, 5 bases at V and 0 bases at J, with 11 bases in the middle. Blood sampling was done at baseline, cycle 4 day 1, and cycle 7 day 1. Generated by immunoSEQ multiplex PCR, the TCRdb table keeps only in-frame clones and is missing some. The sample has tens of thousands of clones; over 80% are singletons. The sequence came from an adult with an advanced solid tumor such as melanoma, head and neck, liver or kidney cancer. The rearrangement links TRBV30 to TRBJ2-1, with a weak D call TRBD2 (6 bases). The sample here was CD4+ or CD8+ T cells sorted from blood, taken in a trial of the OX40 agonist ivuxolimab. The CDR3 here is CAWGGLYSYNEQFF. The CDR3 coding sequence is TGTGCCTGGGGAGGACTATACTCCTACAATGAGCAGTTCTTC.